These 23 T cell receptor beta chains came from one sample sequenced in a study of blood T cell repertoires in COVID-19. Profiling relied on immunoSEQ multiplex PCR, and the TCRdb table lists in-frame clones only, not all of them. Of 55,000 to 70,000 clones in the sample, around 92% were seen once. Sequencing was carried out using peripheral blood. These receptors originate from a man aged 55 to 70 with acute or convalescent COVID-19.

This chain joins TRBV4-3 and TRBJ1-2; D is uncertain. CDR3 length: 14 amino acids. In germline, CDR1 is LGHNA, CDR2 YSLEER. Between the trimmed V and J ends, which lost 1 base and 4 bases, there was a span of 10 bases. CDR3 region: CASSQGGAPYGYTF. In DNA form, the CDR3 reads TGCGCCAGCAGCCAAGGTGGTGCGCCCTATGGCTACACCTTC.

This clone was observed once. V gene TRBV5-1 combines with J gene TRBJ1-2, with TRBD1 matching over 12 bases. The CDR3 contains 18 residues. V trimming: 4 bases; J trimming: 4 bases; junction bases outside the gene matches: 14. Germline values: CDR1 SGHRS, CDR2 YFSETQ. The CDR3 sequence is CASSRALGTGGIGYGYTF. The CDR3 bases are TGCGCCAGCAGCAGGGCCCTGGGGACAGGGGGCATAGGCTATGGCTACACCTTC. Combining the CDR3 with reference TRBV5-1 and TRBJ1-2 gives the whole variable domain KAGVTQTPRYLIKTRGQQVTLSCSPISGHRSVSWYQQTPGQGLQFLFEYFSETQRNKGNFPGRFSGRQFSNSRSEMNVSTLELGDSALYLCASSRALGTGGIGYGYTFGSGTRLTVV.

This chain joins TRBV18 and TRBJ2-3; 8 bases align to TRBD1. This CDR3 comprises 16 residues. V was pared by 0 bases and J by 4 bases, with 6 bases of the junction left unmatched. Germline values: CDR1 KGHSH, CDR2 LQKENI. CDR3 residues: CASSPPGSQGADTQYF. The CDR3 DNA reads TGTGCCAGCTCACCACCGGGGTCACAGGGGGCAGATACGCAGTATTTT.

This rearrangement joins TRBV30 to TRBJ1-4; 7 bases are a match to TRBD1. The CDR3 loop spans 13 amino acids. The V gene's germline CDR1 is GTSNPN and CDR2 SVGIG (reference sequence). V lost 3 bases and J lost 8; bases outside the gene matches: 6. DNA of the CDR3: TGTGCCTGGAGCGGGGACAGAGGAGAAAAACTGTTTTTT. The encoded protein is CAWSGDRGEKLFF. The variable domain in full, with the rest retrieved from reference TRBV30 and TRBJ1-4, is SQTIHQWPATLVQPVGSPLSLECTVEGTSNPNLYWYRQAAGRGLQLLFYSVGIGQISSEVPQNLSASRPQDRQFILSSKKLLLSDSGFYLCAWSGDRGEKLFFGSGTQLSVL.

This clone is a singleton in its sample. The CDR3 spells CASSYDRRADTQYF. Here the CDR3 DNA reads TGTGCCAGCAGTTACGATAGACGGGCAGATACGCAGTATTTT. The chain employs TRBV6-5 and TRBJ2-3; D remains unclear. The germline CDR1 and CDR2 sequences are MNHEY and SVGAGI. The CDR3 is 14 amino acids. Trimming pared 2 bases from V and 4 bases from J, leaving 10 bases between.

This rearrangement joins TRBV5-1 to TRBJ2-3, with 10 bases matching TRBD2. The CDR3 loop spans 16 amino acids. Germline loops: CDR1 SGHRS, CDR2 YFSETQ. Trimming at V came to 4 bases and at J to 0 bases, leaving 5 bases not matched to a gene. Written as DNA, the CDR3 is TGCGCCAGCAGCCAGGAGACTAGCGGGAGCACAGATACGCAGTATTTT. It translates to CASSQETSGSTDTQYF. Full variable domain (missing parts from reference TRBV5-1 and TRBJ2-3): KAGVTQTPRYLIKTRGQQVTLSCSPISGHRSVSWYQQTPGQGLQFLFEYFSETQRNKGNFPGRFSGRQFSNSRSEMNVSTLELGDSALYLCASSQETSGSTDTQYFGPGTRLTVL.

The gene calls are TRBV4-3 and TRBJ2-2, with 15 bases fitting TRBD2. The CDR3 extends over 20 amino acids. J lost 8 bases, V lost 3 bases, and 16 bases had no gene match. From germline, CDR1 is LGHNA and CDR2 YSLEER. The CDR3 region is CASSHTPGTSGRPVLGELFF. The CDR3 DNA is TGCGCCAGCAGCCACACCCCCGGGACTAGCGGGAGGCCCGTTTTGGGGGAGCTGTTTTTT.

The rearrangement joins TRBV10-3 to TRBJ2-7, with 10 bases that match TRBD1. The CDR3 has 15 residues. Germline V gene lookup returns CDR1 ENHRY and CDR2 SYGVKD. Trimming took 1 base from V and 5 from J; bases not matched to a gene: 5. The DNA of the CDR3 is TGTGCCATCAGTGAGTACGGGACAGGGGAAGACGAGCAGTACTTC. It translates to CAISEYGTGEDEQYF.

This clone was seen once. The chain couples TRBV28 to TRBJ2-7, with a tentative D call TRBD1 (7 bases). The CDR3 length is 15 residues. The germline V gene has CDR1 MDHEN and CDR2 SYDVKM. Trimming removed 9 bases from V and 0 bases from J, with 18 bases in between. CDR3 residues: CASPPRGVSSYEQYF. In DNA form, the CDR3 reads TGTGCCAGTCCTCCCAGGGGGGTCAGCTCCTACGAGCAGTACTTC.

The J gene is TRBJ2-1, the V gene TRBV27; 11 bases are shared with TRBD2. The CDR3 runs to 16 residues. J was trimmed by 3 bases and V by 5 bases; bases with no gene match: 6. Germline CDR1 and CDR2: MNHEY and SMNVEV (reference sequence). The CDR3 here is CASSDSGLADYNEQFF. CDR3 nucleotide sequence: TGTGCCAGCAGTGACTCGGGACTAGCGGACTACAATGAGCAGTTCTTC.

In DNA form, the CDR3 reads TGCAGCACCCATGGGGGGGGAGAGACCCAGTACTTC. Amino acid sequence: CSTHGGGETQYF. The chain carries TRBV29-1 and TRBJ2-5; 7 nucleotides align to TRBD2. V lost 8 bases, J lost 4 bases, and 7 bases stayed unmatched. CDR1 and CDR2 (germline): SQVTM, ANQGSEA. The CDR3 covers 12 residues.

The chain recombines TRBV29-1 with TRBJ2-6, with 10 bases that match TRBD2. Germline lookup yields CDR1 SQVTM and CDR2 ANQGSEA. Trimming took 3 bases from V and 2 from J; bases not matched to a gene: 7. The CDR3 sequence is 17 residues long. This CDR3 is CSVESLAGAPGANVLTF. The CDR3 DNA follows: TGCAGCGTTGAGTCGCTAGCGGGAGCCCCTGGGGCCAACGTCCTGACTTTC.

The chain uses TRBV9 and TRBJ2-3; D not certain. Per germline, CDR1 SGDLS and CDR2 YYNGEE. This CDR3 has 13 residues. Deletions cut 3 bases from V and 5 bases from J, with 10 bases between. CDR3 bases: TGTGCCAGCAGCGCCGACTTGGTAGATACGCAGTATTTT. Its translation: CASSADLVDTQYF.

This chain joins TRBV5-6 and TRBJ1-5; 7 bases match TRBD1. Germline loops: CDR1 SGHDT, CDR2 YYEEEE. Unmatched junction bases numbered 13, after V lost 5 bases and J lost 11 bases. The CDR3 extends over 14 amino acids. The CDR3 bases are TGTGCCAGCAGAGTAGGGACAGAGACCTTGGCCCAGCATTTT. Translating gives CASRVGTETLAQHF. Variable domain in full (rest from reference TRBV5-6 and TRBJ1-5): DAGVTQSPTHLIKTRGQQVTLRCSPKSGHDTVSWYQQALGQGPQFIFQYYEEEERQRGNFPDRFSGHQFPNYSSELNVNALLLGDSALYLCASRVGTETLAQHFGDGTRLSIL.

The CDR3 loop reads CAWSLGGNEKLFF. Here the CDR3 DNA reads TGTGCCTGGAGTCTAGGGGGTAATGAAAAACTGTTTTTT. The chain has TRBV30 and TRBJ1-4, with D possibly matching TRBD1 (6 bases). CDR3 size: 13 residues. With 2 bases removed from V and 4 bases from J, the gap between germline ends came to 8 bases. The germline CDR1 and CDR2 sequences are GTSNPN and SVGIG (reference sequence).

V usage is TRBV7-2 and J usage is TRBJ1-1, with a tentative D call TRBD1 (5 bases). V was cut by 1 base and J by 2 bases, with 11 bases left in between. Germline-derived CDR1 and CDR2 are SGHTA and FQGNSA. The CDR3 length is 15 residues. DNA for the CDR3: TGTGCCAGCAGCTTAGGTGGCAGGGTAAACACTGAAGCTTTCTTT. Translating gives CASSLGGRVNTEAFF.

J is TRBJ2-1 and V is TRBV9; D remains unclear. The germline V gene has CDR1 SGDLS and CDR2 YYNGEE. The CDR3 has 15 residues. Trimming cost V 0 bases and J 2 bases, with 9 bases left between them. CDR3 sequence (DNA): TGTGCCAGCAGCGTAGAAGGCGGTCCCTACAATGAGCAGTTCTTC. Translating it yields CASSVEGGPYNEQFF. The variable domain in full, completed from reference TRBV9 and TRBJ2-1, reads DSGVTQTPKHLITATGQRVTLRCSPRSGDLSVYWYQQSLDQGLQFLIQYYNGEERAKGNILERFSAQQFPDLHSELNLSSLELGDSALYFCASSVEGGPYNEQFFGPGTRLTVL.

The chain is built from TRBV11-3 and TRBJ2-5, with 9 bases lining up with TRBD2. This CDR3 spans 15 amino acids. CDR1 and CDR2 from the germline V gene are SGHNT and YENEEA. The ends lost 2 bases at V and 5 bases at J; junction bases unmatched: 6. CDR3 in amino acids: CASSLLAGGGETQYF. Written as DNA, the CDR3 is TGTGCCAGCAGCTTATTGGCGGGAGGGGGGGAGACCCAGTACTTC.

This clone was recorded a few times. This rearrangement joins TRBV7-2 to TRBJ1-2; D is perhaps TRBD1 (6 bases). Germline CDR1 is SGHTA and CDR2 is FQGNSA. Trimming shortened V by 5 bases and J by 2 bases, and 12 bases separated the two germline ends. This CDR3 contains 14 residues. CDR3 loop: CASSQQGENYGYTF. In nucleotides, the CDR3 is TGTGCCAGCAGCCAACAGGGAGAGAACTATGGCTACACCTTC.

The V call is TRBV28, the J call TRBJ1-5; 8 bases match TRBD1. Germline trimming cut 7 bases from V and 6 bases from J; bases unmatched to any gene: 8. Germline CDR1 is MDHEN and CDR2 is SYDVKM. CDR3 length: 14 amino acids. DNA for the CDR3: TGTGCCAGCATCAGTGGACAGGGTGGTCAGCCCCAGCATTTT. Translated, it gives CASISGQGGQPQHF.

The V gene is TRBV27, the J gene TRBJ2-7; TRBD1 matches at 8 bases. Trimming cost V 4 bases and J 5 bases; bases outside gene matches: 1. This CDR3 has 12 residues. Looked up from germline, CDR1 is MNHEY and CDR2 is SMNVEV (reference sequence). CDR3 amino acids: CASSSTGDEQYF. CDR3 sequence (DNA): TGTGCCAGCAGTTCGACAGGGGACGAGCAGTACTTC.

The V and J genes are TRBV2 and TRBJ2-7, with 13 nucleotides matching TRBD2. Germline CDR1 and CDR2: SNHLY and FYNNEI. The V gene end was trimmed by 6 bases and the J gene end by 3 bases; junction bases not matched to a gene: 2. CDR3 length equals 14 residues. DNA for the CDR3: TGTGCCAGCAGGGGGACTAGCGGGGTCTACGAGCAGTACTTC. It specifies CASRGTSGVYEQYF. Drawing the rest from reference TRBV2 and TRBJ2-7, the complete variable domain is EPEVTQTPSHQVTQMGQEVILRCVPISNHLYFYWYRQILGQKVEFLVSFYNNEISEKSEIFDDQFSVERPDGSNFTLKIRSTKLEDSAMYFCASRGTSGVYEQYFGPGTRLTVT.

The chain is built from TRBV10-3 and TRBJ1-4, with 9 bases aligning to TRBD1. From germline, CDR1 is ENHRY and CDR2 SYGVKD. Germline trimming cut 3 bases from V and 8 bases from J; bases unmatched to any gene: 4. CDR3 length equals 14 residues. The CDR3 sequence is CAISEGTGKEKLFF. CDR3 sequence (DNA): TGTGCCATCAGTGAAGGGACAGGGAAGGAAAAACTGTTTTTT.